Listed below are T cell receptor beta chains from one sample, sequenced in a study of blood T cell repertoires in COVID-19. Using immunoSEQ multiplex PCR, the repertoire was profiled, and TCRdb retains in-frame clones only, with some absent. This table has fewer than 300,000 clones, less than 90% appearing once. Sample: peripheral blood. These TCRs come from a man between 60 and 70 years old who had recovered from COVID-19. Both conserved end residues are part of each CDR3. Each record gives: clone size, V gene, D gene, J gene, CDR3 protein, CDR3 DNA. A D gene is named only where the DNA matches it firmly. Clone size is not always given. Where it is, it says once, few, many or a class for expanded clones.

size: .; V: TRBV4-2; D: .; J: TRBJ2-7; CDR3: CASSHGGEGIF; DNA: TGTGCCAGCAGCCATGGGGGCGAGGGAATCTTC
size: .; V: TRBV7-9; D: TRBD1; J: TRBJ1-1; CDR3: CASSQDRDTEAFF; DNA: TGTGCCAGCAGCCAGGACAGGGACACTGAAGCTTTCTTT
size: .; V: TRBV7-9; D: .; J: TRBJ2-7; CDR3: CASSLAGGGEQYF; DNA: TGTGCCAGCAGCTTAGCGGGGGGAGGCGAGCAGTACTTC
size: .; V: TRBV2; D: TRBD1; J: TRBJ1-1; CDR3: CASRETGRTEAFF; DNA: TGTGCCAGCAGGGAGACAGGGAGGACTGAAGCTTTCTTT
size: .; V: TRBV27; D: .; J: TRBJ2-4; CDR3: CASSGGSENIQYF; DNA: TGTGCCAGCAGTGGGGGCTCCGAAAACATTCAGTACTTC
size: few; V: TRBV4-1; D: TRBD1; J: TRBJ2-2; CDR3: CASSQAQGASNTGELFF; DNA: TGCGCCAGCAGCCAAGCCCAGGGGGCCTCTAACACCGGGGAGCTGTTTTTT
size: .; V: TRBV4-2; D: TRBD1; J: TRBJ2-5; CDR3: CASSPQAGTGGETQYF; DNA: TGTGCCAGCAGCCCTCAAGCCGGGACAGGGGGGGAGACCCAGTACTTC
size: .; V: TRBV7-6; D: TRBD2; J: TRBJ2-3; CDR3: CASSHRLAGGTDTQYF; DNA: TGTGCCAGCAGCCACAGACTAGCGGGAGGCACAGATACGCAGTATTTT
size: .; V: TRBV15; D: .; J: TRBJ1-1; CDR3: CATSRARHSEAFF; DNA: TGTGCCACCAGCAGAGCTCGGCACAGTGAAGCTTTCTTT
size: .; V: TRBV29-1; D: .; J: TRBJ2-3; CDR3: CSVGNLSTDTQYF; DNA: TGCAGCGTTGGAAACTTAAGCACAGATACGCAGTATTTT
size: .; V: TRBV19; D: .; J: TRBJ2-1; CDR3: CASSRAVVNEQFF; DNA: TGTGCCAGTAGTAGGGCAGTAGTTAATGAGCAGTTCTTC
size: .; V: TRBV6-2/TRBV6-3; D: .; J: TRBJ2-4; CDR3: CASSYSITGKNIQYF; DNA: TGTGCCAGCAGTTACTCGATTACTGGCAAAAACATTCAGTACTTC
size: .; V: TRBV29-1; D: TRBD1; J: TRBJ1-2; CDR3: CSVEDGGQAPGYTF; DNA: TGCAGCGTTGAAGATGGGGGACAGGCCCCTGGCTACACCTTC
size: .; V: TRBV16; D: .; J: TRBJ1-3; CDR3: CASSQDRLGNTIYF; DNA: TGTGCCAGCAGCCAAGACAGGTTGGGAAACACCATATATTTT
size: once; V: TRBV30; D: .; J: TRBJ2-7; CDR3: CAWSKGGSYEQYF; DNA: TGTGCCTGGAGTAAAGGGGGCTCCTACGAGCAGTACTTC
size: .; V: TRBV19; D: .; J: TRBJ1-1; CDR3: CASSTIQGTSNTEAFF; DNA: TGTGCCAGTAGTACGATACAGGGAACATCGAACACTGAAGCTTTCTTT
size: .; V: TRBV10-3; D: TRBD2; J: TRBJ2-1; CDR3: CAISDGTFSGGASKEQFF; DNA: TGTGCCATCAGTGACGGAACTTTTAGCGGGGGGGCTTCAAAAGAGCAGTTCTTC
size: .; V: TRBV4-1; D: TRBD1; J: TRBJ1-2; CDR3: CASSQTDRDEYTF; DNA: TGCGCCAGCAGCCAGACCGACAGGGACGAATACACCTTC
size: few; V: TRBV9; D: TRBD2; J: TRBJ2-3; CDR3: CASSEELATDTQYF; DNA: TGTGCCAGCAGCGAGGAACTAGCGACAGATACGCAGTATTTT
size: .; V: TRBV10-2; D: TRBD1; J: TRBJ2-3; CDR3: CASRLSGTGPTDTQYF; DNA: TGCGCCAGCAGACTCTCCGGGACAGGGCCCACAGATACGCAGTATTTT
size: .; V: TRBV9; D: .; J: TRBJ2-5; CDR3: CASSLRTDQETQYF; DNA: TGTGCCAGCAGCCTCCGGACAGACCAAGAGACCCAGTACTTC
size: .; V: TRBV5-6; D: .; J: TRBJ2-5; CDR3: CASSWPGTLEVETQYF; DNA: TGTGCCAGCAGCTGGCCCGGGACACTTGAGGTAGAGACCCAGTACTTC
size: .; V: TRBV5-6; D: .; J: TRBJ1-1; CDR3: CASSLGSGRGNTEAFF; DNA: TGTGCCAGCAGCTTGGGGAGCGGCAGGGGGAACACTGAAGCTTTCTTT
size: .; V: TRBV7-3; D: TRBD1; J: TRBJ1-3; CDR3: CASSDRGLSGNTIYF; DNA: TGTGCCAGCAGCGATAGGGGGCTCTCTGGAAACACCATATATTTT
size: .; V: TRBV10-3; D: .; J: TRBJ2-1; CDR3: CAISDAGSYNEQFF; DNA: TGTGCCATCAGTGACGCGGGGTCCTACAATGAGCAGTTCTTC
size: .; V: TRBV18; D: .; J: TRBJ2-3; CDR3: CASSPSADTQYF; DNA: TGTGCCAGCTCACCCAGTGCAGATACGCAGTATTTT
size: .; V: TRBV7-9; D: .; J: TRBJ1-1; CDR3: CASNIIEGNTEAFF; DNA: TGTGCCAGCAATATCATCGAGGGGAACACTGAAGCTTTCTTT
size: once; V: TRBV24-1; D: .; J: TRBJ1-2; CDR3: CATRDPGDYGYTF; DNA: TGTGCCACCAGGGACCCCGGGGACTATGGCTACACCTTC
size: .; V: TRBV5-1; D: TRBD1; J: TRBJ1-4; CDR3: CASSTDGTVNEKLFF; DNA: TGCGCCAGCAGCACCGACGGGACAGTAAATGAAAAACTGTTTTTT
size: .; V: TRBV18; D: TRBD1; J: TRBJ1-3; CDR3: CASSISGQPGLDTIYF; DNA: TGTGCCAGCTCAATATCGGGACAGCCCGGATTGGACACCATATATTTT
size: .; V: TRBV18; D: .; J: TRBJ2-2; CDR3: CASSPGLQSGELFF; DNA: TGTGCCAGCTCACCAGGGTTACAGTCCGGGGAGCTGTTTTTT
size: .; V: TRBV6-2/TRBV6-3; D: .; J: TRBJ1-2; CDR3: CASSQGWNYGYTF; DNA: TGTGCCAGCAGTCAGGGATGGAACTATGGCTACACCTTC
size: .; V: TRBV27; D: .; J: TRBJ1-2; CDR3: CASSIPLDDQGYTF; DNA: TGTGCCAGCAGTATACCACTAGATGACCAAGGCTACACCTTC
size: .; V: TRBV13; D: TRBD2; J: TRBJ2-3; CDR3: CASSVLERGFTDTQYF; DNA: TGTGCCAGCAGCGTATTAGAGCGGGGATTCACAGATACGCAGTATTTT
size: .; V: TRBV9; D: .; J: TRBJ2-3; CDR3: CASSPGVLGTDTQYF; DNA: TGTGCCAGCAGCCCCGGGGTTCTCGGGACAGATACGCAGTATTTT
size: .; V: TRBV4-2; D: TRBD1; J: TRBJ1-6; CDR3: CASSGTGNSPLHF; DNA: TGTGCCAGCAGTGGGACAGGGAATTCACCCCTCCACTTT
size: .; V: TRBV6-5; D: .; J: TRBJ2-7; CDR3: CASSRSEFRDEQYF; DNA: TGTGCCAGCAGTCGCTCCGAATTCCGGGACGAGCAGTACTTC
size: .; V: TRBV6-6; D: .; J: TRBJ2-5; CDR3: CASSRGGGQETQYF; DNA: TGTGCCAGCAGCCGAGGGGGGGGGCAAGAGACCCAGTACTTC
size: once; V: TRBV11-2; D: .; J: TRBJ1-2; CDR3: CASSPTGGSNYGYTF; DNA: TGTGCCAGCAGCCCAACCGGGGGGTCTAACTATGGCTACACCTTC
size: .; V: TRBV18; D: TRBD2; J: TRBJ2-5; CDR3: CASSLGTSGGIQETQYF; DNA: TGTGCCAGCTCACTAGGGACTAGCGGGGGCATCCAAGAGACCCAGTACTTC
size: .; V: TRBV10-1; D: TRBD2; J: TRBJ2-1; CDR3: CASSRAGGPYNEQFF; DNA: TGCGCCAGCAGTCGAGCGGGGGGACCCTACAATGAGCAGTTCTTC
size: few; V: TRBV19; D: TRBD1; J: TRBJ2-7; CDR3: CASTDRDGYEQYF; DNA: TGTGCCAGCACCGACAGGGATGGGTACGAGCAGTACTTC
size: .; V: TRBV6-5; D: TRBD1; J: TRBJ2-5; CDR3: CASSYGNRGRGTQYF; DNA: TGTGCCAGCAGTTACGGGAACAGGGGGCGTGGGACCCAGTACTTC
size: .; V: TRBV7-9; D: TRBD1; J: TRBJ2-6; CDR3: CASSLVTGGAGANVLTF; DNA: TGTGCCAGCAGCTTAGTGACAGGGGGCGCTGGGGCCAACGTCCTGACTTTC
size: .; V: TRBV21-1; D: .; J: TRBJ2-4; CDR3: CASSMASRDRELAKNIQYF; DNA: TGTGCCAGCAGCATGGCGTCCCGGGACAGGGAACTAGCCAAAAACATTCAGTACTTC
size: .; V: TRBV7-2; D: TRBD2; J: TRBJ2-1; CDR3: CASSSRRGKVDEQFF; DNA: TGTGCCAGCAGCTCCCGGCGGGGGAAAGTGGATGAGCAGTTCTTC
size: once; V: TRBV7-3; D: TRBD2; J: TRBJ2-1; CDR3: CASSSSGGKYEQFF; DNA: TGTGCCAGCAGCTCTAGCGGGGGGAAATATGAGCAGTTCTTC
size: .; V: TRBV29-1; D: .; J: TRBJ1-1; CDR3: CSPTGLNTEAFF; DNA: TGCAGCCCGACAGGTTTGAACACTGAAGCTTTCTTT